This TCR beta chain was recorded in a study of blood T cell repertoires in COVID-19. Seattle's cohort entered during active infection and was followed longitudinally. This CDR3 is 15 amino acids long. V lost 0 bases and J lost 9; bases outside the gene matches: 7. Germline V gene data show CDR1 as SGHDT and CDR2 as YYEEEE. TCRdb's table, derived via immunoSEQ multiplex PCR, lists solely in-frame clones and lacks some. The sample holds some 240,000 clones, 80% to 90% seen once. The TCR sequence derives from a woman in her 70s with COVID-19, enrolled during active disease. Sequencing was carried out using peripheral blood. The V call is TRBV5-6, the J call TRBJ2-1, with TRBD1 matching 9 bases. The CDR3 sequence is CASSLEGTGRFEQFF. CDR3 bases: TGTGCCAGCAGCTTGGAGGGGACAGGGCGGTTTGAGCAGTTCTTC.